One and the same sample provided the 5 T cell receptor beta chains below, sequenced in a study of graft-versus-host responses after intestinal transplantation. Generated by immunoSEQ multiplex PCR, the TCRdb table keeps only in-frame clones and is missing some. This sample yields more than 85,000 clones, of which around 95% are seen a single time; about 0.54% belongs to the top ten. These receptors' targets are unknown. This specimen consisted of unstimulated CD8+ T cells sorted from spleen or lymph node cells, obtained before intestinal transplant. These TCRs come from a human donor who received an intestinal transplant.

The rearrangement uses TRBV27 and TRBJ2-2; no clear D gene. This CDR3 is 14 amino acids long. V gave up 4 bases and J gave up 4 bases, with 10 bases separating them. Germline CDR1 reads MNHEY; CDR2 reads SMNVEV (reference sequence). The CDR3 here is CASSWSESTGELFF. In DNA form, the CDR3 reads TGTGCCAGCAGTTGGTCAGAGAGCACCGGGGAGCTGTTTTTT.

In this sample, this clone turned up once. The chain recombines TRBV6-5 with TRBJ2-2; D might be TRBD1 (5 bases). This CDR3 has 15 residues. V lost 2 bases and J lost 7, with 14 bases in between. Germline CDR1 reads MNHEY; CDR2 reads SVGAGI. The CDR3 region is CASSYGRVFVGELFF. CDR3 nucleotide sequence: TGTGCCAGCAGTTACGGCAGGGTATTTGTCGGGGAGCTGTTTTTT.

The chain recombines TRBV5-4 with TRBJ2-7, with TRBD1 identical over 9 bases. The length of the CDR3 is 14 residues. V trimming: 4 bases; J trimming: 6 bases; junction bases outside the gene matches: 8. Per the germline V gene, CDR1 is SGHNT and CDR2 is YYREEE (reference sequence). CDR3 loop: CASSPGTGLGEQYF. The CDR3 DNA sequence: TGTGCCAGCAGCCCCGGGACAGGGCTCGGCGAGCAGTACTTC.

The J gene is TRBJ2-7, the V gene TRBV19; possibly TRBD1 for D (5 bases). The CDR3 covers 11 residues. Germline CDR1 is LNHDA and CDR2 is SQIVND (reference sequence). Trimming removed 9 bases at V and 4 bases at J, with 10 bases between. The CDR3 DNA sequence: TGTGCCAGCGGACATGGATACGAGCAGTACTTC. Its translation is CASGHGYEQYF.

The chain is built from TRBV29-1 and TRBJ2-1; maybe TRBD2 (6 bases). Germline loops: CDR1 SQVTM, CDR2 ANQGSEA. CDR3 length: 12 amino acids. V was cut by 7 bases and J by 7 bases, with 14 bases left in between. As DNA, the CDR3 is TGCAGCGCCCTGGGGGGAGGAAATGAGCAGTTCTTC. Protein product: CSALGGGNEQFF.